This TCR beta chain was found in a study of beta chain features in type 1 diabetes. CDR1 is MNHNS and CDR2 is SASEGT in the germline V gene. This CDR3 has 16 residues. V trimming: 4 bases; J trimming: 6 bases; junction bases outside the gene matches: 8. As every portion of the isolated RNA was reverse transcribed, the sequencing read expressed TCRB transcripts. The method was immunoSEQ multiplex PCR; TCRdb's version includes in-frame clones alone and lacks a portion of them. The sample lists about 470,000 clones, about 30% occurring once. In the case of this clone: The antigen is undetermined.

Study results and limitations: For Type 1 diabetes patients, all four CD4+ subsets carried TCRB CDR3s that were moderately but significantly shorter.

This chain links TRBV6-1 with TRBJ2-3, with 12 bases aligning to TRBD1. The clonotype originates from a man younger than 35 in good health. Sequencing input: naive CD4+ T cells from blood. Written as DNA, the CDR3 is TGTGCCAGCAGTGCTTCTCCGGGACAGGGGGCCGATACGCAGTATTTT. It translates to CASSASPGQGADTQYF.